Below are 26 T cell receptor beta chains sequenced from a single sample in a study of identical twins (dated by TCRdb to the mid-2010s). The library was obtained by 5' RACE. The sequencing machine was an Illumina HiSeq 2000. TCRdb trimmed the raw reads at Q25, called clones with MiXCR and kept productive beta chains. Identical CDR3 proteins give one entry, which carries the most common genes and DNA. Within this sample are hundreds of thousands of distinct CDR3 sequences, with 8% to 9.5% of them counted one time only. In total, the top ten clones hold under 7.5% of the sample. A further study also used this sample, focusing on yellow fever vaccine responses in identical twins.

Sequencing used CD8+ T cells sorted from blood. These receptors were collected from a young woman in good health.

The J gene is TRBJ2-5, the V gene TRBV4-2; TRBD2 aligns across 9 bases. With 8 bases clipped from V and 3 bases from J, the junction kept 19 bases outside the gene matches. The CDR3 extends over 18 amino acids. The germline CDR1 and CDR2 sequences are LGHNA and YNFKEQ. CDR3 amino acids: CASGPGLEGLAGEETQYF. The DNA of the CDR3 is TGTGCCAGCGGCCCCGGACTGGAGGGCTTAGCGGGAGAAGAGACCCAGTACTTC.

This clonotype came up a few times. This chain links TRBV5-5 with TRBJ1-1; 8 bases are a match to TRBD1. CDR3 size: 15 residues. The trim removed 3 bases at V and 4 bases at J, leaving 8 bases unmatched. Germline lookup yields CDR1 SGHKS and CDR2 YYEKEE (reference sequence). CDR3 nucleotides: TGTGCCAGCAGCTGGACCGGACAGGGTAGCACTGAAGCTTTCTTT. This encodes CASSWTGQGSTEAFF.

The sample holds many counts of this clonotype. The chain combines TRBV29-1 with TRBJ1-1; 7 nucleotides align to TRBD1. V lost 4 bases to trimming and J lost 4 bases; unmatched junction nucleotides: 6. The germline gives CDR1 SQVTM, CDR2 ANQGSEA. This CDR3 is 13 amino acids long. The CDR3 DNA reads as TGCAGCGTTGTGGTCCAGGGGGGCACTGAAGCTTTCTTT. Encoded protein: CSVVVQGGTEAFF. The variable domain in full, with the rest retrieved from reference TRBV29-1 and TRBJ1-1, is SAVISQKPSRDICQRGTSLTIQCQVDSQVTMMFWYRQQPGQSLTLIATANQGSEATYESGFVIDKFPISRPNLTFSTLTVSNMSPEDSSIYLCSVVVQGGTEAFFGQGTRLTVV.

The genes are TRBV29-1 and TRBJ1-1; D is ambiguous. Trimming took 7 bases from V and 7 from J, leaving 16 bases between them. Germline V gene sequence: CDR1 SQVTM, CDR2 ANQGSEA. The CDR3 runs 12 residues. For the CDR3, the DNA is TGCAGCGCGACCTCGGAAGGGAGTGAAGCTTTCTTT. This translates into CSATSEGSEAFF.

This clonotype was picked up one time. The genes are TRBV5-5 and TRBJ2-2; a weak D match, TRBD1 (6 bases). The V gene lost 3 bases and the J gene lost 6 bases, with 12 bases spanning the gap. The germline V gene has CDR1 SGHKS and CDR2 YYEKEE (reference sequence). This CDR3 comprises 14 residues. The DNA for the CDR3 is TGTGCCAGCAGCTCACCGACAGGATCCGGGGAGCTGTTTTTT. It translates to CASSSPTGSGELFF.

This clonotype has ten or more counts. V gene TRBV4-1 combines with J gene TRBJ2-1, with D perhaps being TRBD1 or TRBD2 (6 bases each). CDR1 MGHRA and CDR2 YSYEKL come from the germline V gene. The CDR3 loop spans 14 amino acids. The V and J ends lost 8 bases and 4 bases respectively, with 15 bases between them. CDR3 nucleotide sequence: TGCGCCAGCGGGACGGAGGGGGGTTACAATGAGCAGTTCTTC. It yields the protein CASGTEGGYNEQFF.

The V and J genes are TRBV27 and TRBJ2-7, with 14 bases aligning to TRBD2. Germline V CDR1 and CDR2: MNHEY, SMNVEV (reference sequence). V dropped 5 bases and J dropped 5; count of bases not matched to a gene: 2. The CDR3 consists of 14 residues. The CDR3 protein is CASSMGLAGDEQYF. The CDR3 DNA is TGTGCCAGCAGTATGGGACTAGCGGGGGACGAGCAGTACTTC.

This clonotype was seen many times. The J gene is TRBJ2-7, the V gene TRBV4-3; TRBD2 agrees at 10 bases. J gave up 3 bases and V 2 bases, and 4 bases lay outside the gene matches. Germline V CDR1 and CDR2: LGHNA, YSLEER. This CDR3 is built from 15 residues. CDR3 amino acids: CASSQQLAGFYEQYF. In nucleotides, the CDR3 is TGCGCCAGCAGCCAACAACTAGCGGGATTCTACGAGCAGTACTTC.

This clonotype was seen repeatedly, ten times or more. J is TRBJ2-7 and V is TRBV15; 7 bases agree with TRBD1. The CDR3 runs 14 residues. From germline, CDR1 is LNHNV and CDR2 YYDKDF (reference sequence). V lost 5 bases and J lost 3; bases outside the gene matches: 7. The CDR3 here is CATSGSGQNYEQYF. CDR3 bases: TGTGCCACCAGCGGCTCGGGACAGAACTACGAGCAGTACTTC.

This chain connects TRBV19 to TRBJ1-1, with D unresolved. Germline assignment: CDR1 LNHDA and CDR2 SQIVND (reference sequence). The CDR3 covers 13 residues. The V gene lost 3 bases and the J gene lost 4 bases, with 9 bases spanning the gap. Here the CDR3 DNA reads TGTGCCAGTAGTATTAACTGGGGCACTGAAGCTTTCTTT. Amino acid sequence: CASSINWGTEAFF. Full variable domain (rest looked up from reference TRBV19 and TRBJ1-1): DGGITQSPKYLFRKEGQNVTLSCEQNLNHDAMYWYRQDPGQGLRLIYYSQIVNDFQKGDIAEGYSVSREKKESFPLTVTSAQKNPTAFYLCASSINWGTEAFFGQGTRLTVV.

This clonotype was picked up many times. This chain joins TRBV7-8 and TRBJ1-5, with D maybe TRBD1 (5 bases). From germline, CDR1 is SGHVS and CDR2 FQNEAQ. This CDR3 region has 12 residues. V was pared by 4 bases and J by 5 bases, with 6 bases between. CDR3 amino acids: CASSSRDQPQHF. As DNA, the CDR3 is TGTGCCAGCAGCTCCAGGGATCAGCCCCAGCATTTT.

This chain links TRBV11-2 with TRBJ1-2, with unresolved D. Germline CDR1 is SGHAT and CDR2 is FQNNGV. CDR3 length equals 14 residues. Deletions cut 1 base from V and 5 bases from J, with 11 bases between. This CDR3 is CASSLVYSLYGYTF. CDR3 in DNA: TGTGCCAGCAGCTTAGTGTACAGTTTATATGGCTACACCTTC.

This clonotype was seen at least ten times. The chain recombines TRBV20-1 with TRBJ2-2; D is undetermined. CDR1 and CDR2 from the germline V gene are DFQATT and SNEGSKA (reference sequence). The CDR3 covers 14 residues. With 1 base removed from V and 2 bases from J, the gap between germline ends came to 8 bases. The CDR3 sequence: CSARGDLNTGELFF. CDR3 nucleotides: TGCAGTGCTAGAGGAGACTTAAACACCGGGGAGCTGTTTTTT.

This clonotype was picked up many times. The V gene is TRBV29-1, the J gene TRBJ2-7; D perhaps matches TRBD1 (5 bases). The CDR3 is 14 amino acids. V was trimmed by 6 bases and J by 2 bases, leaving 17 bases between them. Germline lookup yields CDR1 SQVTM and CDR2 ANQGSEA. The CDR3 sequence: CSVLDSTATYEQYF. DNA for the CDR3: TGCAGCGTGCTTGACAGTACAGCAACCTACGAGCAGTACTTC.

This clonotype was seen repeatedly, ten times or more. The chain carries TRBV12-3 or TRBV12-4 and TRBJ2-5, with D unclear. V was pared by 3 bases and J by 3 bases, with 11 bases between. CDR3 size: 14 residues. The CDR3 protein is CASSFSLGKETQYF. CDR3 coding DNA: TGTGCCAGCAGTTTCAGTCTGGGGAAAGAGACCCAGTACTTC.

This clonotype was seen many times. V is TRBV12-3 or TRBV12-4 and J is TRBJ2-7; D may match TRBD1 or TRBD2 (5 bases each). V lost 5 bases and J lost 7, with 18 bases in between. The CDR3 consists of 14 residues. The CDR3 sequence: CASSPGTPGREQYF. The CDR3 DNA follows: TGTGCCAGCAGTCCCGGGACCCCTGGTCGGGAGCAGTACTTC.

This clonotype occurred a few times. This chain joins TRBV28 and TRBJ2-7; D is possibly TRBD1 (5 bases). In germline, CDR1 is MDHEN, CDR2 SYDVKM. This CDR3 has 13 amino acids. Between the trimmed V and J ends, which lost 6 bases and 5 bases, there was a span of 14 bases. CDR3 sequence: CASRGLADNEQYF. CDR3 sequence (DNA): TGTGCCAGCAGGGGGCTGGCTGACAACGAGCAGTACTTC. The variable domain in full, completed from reference TRBV28 and TRBJ2-7, reads DVKVTQSSRYLVKRTGEKVFLECVQDMDHENMFWYRQDPGLGLRLIYFSYDVKMKEKGDIPEGYSVSREKKERFSLILESASTNQTSMYLCASRGLADNEQYFGPGTRLTVT.

The CDR3 DNA follows: TGTGCCAGCAGCTTAGCGCGGGGGGATGAGACCCAGTACTTC. Its translation is CASSLARGDETQYF. This chain uses TRBV7-9 with TRBJ2-5, with 8 positions matching TRBD2. Germline V gene sequence: CDR1 SEHNR, CDR2 FQNEAQ (reference sequence). The V segment lost 0 bases and the J segment 5 bases; nucleotides outside the gene matches: 2. The CDR3 spans 14 residues.

The V gene is TRBV27, the J gene TRBJ1-1, with 7 bases matching TRBD1. V dropped 3 bases and J dropped 6; count of bases not matched to a gene: 10. The CDR3 sequence is 15 residues long. The germline CDR1 and CDR2 sequences are MNHEY and SMNVEV (reference sequence). Here the CDR3 reads CASSFQTGSDAEAFF. In nucleotides, the CDR3 is TGTGCCAGCAGTTTCCAGACAGGGAGTGATGCTGAAGCTTTCTTT.

The chain uses TRBV5-1 and TRBJ2-5; perhaps TRBD2 as D (5 bases). Germline values: CDR1 SGHRS, CDR2 YFSETQ. The CDR3 has 14 amino acids. V was shortened by 4 bases and J by 5 bases, with 15 bases between the two germline ends. Here the CDR3 reads CASSPGLGGETQYF. In DNA form, the CDR3 reads TGCGCCAGCAGCCCAGGACTCGGCGGGGAGACCCAGTACTTC.

This clonotype was counted between two and nine times. The chain recombines TRBV27 with TRBJ2-3, with no clear D. The CDR3 loop spans 15 amino acids. The ends were cut back, 4 bases at V and 6 bases at J, with 17 bases in the middle. Germline loops: CDR1 MNHEY, CDR2 SMNVEV (reference sequence). CDR3: CASSSGSLVPDTQYF. CDR3 nucleotide sequence: TGTGCCAGCAGTTCCGGGTCCCTCGTTCCGGATACGCAGTATTTT.

Notes on this clonotype: A read error may be the cause here, since a much bigger clone is one base away. This chain links TRBV7-3 with TRBJ1-1; D gene ambiguous. Looked up from germline, CDR1 is SGHTA and CDR2 is FQGTGA. The germline V and J ends were trimmed by 5 bases and 0 bases, with 19 bases remaining between them. The CDR3 extends over 17 amino acids. The CDR3 DNA reads as TGTGCCAGCAGCCAAAGCGGGTCAGTCGGATTGAACACTGAAGCTTTCTTT. Translation: CASSQSGSVGLNTEAFF.

This clonotype appeared a few times. This rearrangement joins TRBV30 to TRBJ2-1, with D unclear. The CDR3 consists of 14 residues. Deletions cut 8 bases from V and 4 bases from J, with 18 bases between. Germline V gene data show CDR1 as GTSNPN and CDR2 as SVGIG (reference sequence). The DNA of the CDR3 is TGTGCCGGCGAAAGGGTTGTGGTGTACAATGAGCAGTTCTTC. It encodes CAGERVVVYNEQFF.

This rearrangement joins TRBV20-1 to TRBJ2-7; 12 bases align to TRBD2. The CDR3 loop spans 15 amino acids. The J segment lost 7 bases and the V segment lost 5 bases, leaving 12 bases of the junction unmatched. Germline CDR1 is DFQATT and CDR2 is SNEGSKA (reference sequence). The CDR3: CSAGTRLAGVREQYF. In DNA form, the CDR3 reads TGCAGTGCTGGGACCCGACTAGCGGGAGTGAGGGAGCAGTACTTC.

This clonotype was found many times. This sequence joins TRBV7-8 and TRBJ1-1, with D possibly being TRBD1 (5 bases). CDR3 size: 15 residues. The germline gives CDR1 SGHVS, CDR2 FQNEAQ. The ends were cut back, 5 bases at V and 1 base at J, with 14 bases in the middle. CDR3 residues: CASSPTRVGNTEAFF. The CDR3 bases are TGTGCCAGCAGCCCAACCAGGGTAGGGAACACTGAAGCTTTCTTT.

This clonotype has a count of ten or more. The chain uses TRBV20-1 and TRBJ2-1; the match to TRBD1 covers 8 bases. Germline CDR1 is DFQATT and CDR2 is SNEGSKA (reference sequence). The CDR3 runs to 17 residues. The ends lost 0 bases at V and 3 bases at J; junction bases unmatched: 10. CDR3 region: CSARDPEAGGVYNEQFF. The CDR3 DNA reads as TGCAGTGCTAGAGACCCCGAGGCAGGGGGCGTCTACAATGAGCAGTTCTTC.